Reported below is one T cell receptor beta chain. This clonotype was seen a handful of times. The target of this receptor is not known. It has no much larger one-base neighbor in the sample; base qualities were not kept. This record belongs to a study of T-cell reconstitution after alpha-beta-depleted transplantation in children (dated by TCRdb to the mid-2010s). Broadly, across the study: T-cell immune reconstitution after TCRalphabeta/CD19-depleted allogeneic hematopoietic cell transplantation in children was quantitatively tracked in the study by means of TCR repertoire profiling. Study-wide conclusions, independent of this receptor: The high TCRbeta diversity at day 60 in some patients was ascribed to recipient T cells and intrathymic progenitors that had survived conditioning. Over the following months the frequencies of hyperexpanded clones went down, and after one year T-cell counts and TCRbeta diversity were mostly credited to newly produced T cells. The apparently early recovery of alphabetaT-cell counts about two months after transplant reportedly depended on only several hundred rapidly expanded clones that came from non-depleted graft cells.

The treatment or condition label, as the study defines it: allogeneic hematopoietic cell transplantation with graft depleted of TCRalphabeta T cells and CD19 B cells. TCRalphabeta/CD19-depleted allogeneic hematopoietic cell grafts were given to the transplant recipients, all of whom were children. The library came from PCR. Sequenced on an Illumina HiSeq 2500. TCR libraries were prepared with molecular barcoding, using unique molecular identifiers to normalize TCRbeta repertoire quantification. Through fastp at Q25 and MiXCR, TCRdb rebuilt clones from the public reads, retaining in-frame beta chains. Here each entry gathers all rows of one CDR3 protein and keeps the most common genes and DNA. This sample holds over 200,000 distinct CDR3 sequences; 11% were observed only once. The ten biggest clones cover about 28% of the sample. The CDR3, cysteine through phenylalanine, is 13 amino acids long. Just CDR3 DNA is preserved here, 39 bases in frame from base 1. V and J are truncated by 3 bases and 7 bases respectively, leaving an intervening sequence of 15 bases. In the germline V gene (reference sequence), CDR1 corresponds to DFQATT and CDR2 to SNEGSKA.

This sequence originates from a child younger than two with acute myeloid leukemia, due to receive a stem cell transplant. Rearrangement joined TRBV20-1 to TRBJ1-2; TRBD1 is possibly the D segment (5 matching bases). The input for sequencing was PBMCs, taken before TCRalphabeta/CD19-depleted stem cell transplant. The nucleotides read TGCAGTGCTAGGGGGGACCCGCTGGGTGGCTACACCTTC. Translation gives CSARGDPLGGYTF.